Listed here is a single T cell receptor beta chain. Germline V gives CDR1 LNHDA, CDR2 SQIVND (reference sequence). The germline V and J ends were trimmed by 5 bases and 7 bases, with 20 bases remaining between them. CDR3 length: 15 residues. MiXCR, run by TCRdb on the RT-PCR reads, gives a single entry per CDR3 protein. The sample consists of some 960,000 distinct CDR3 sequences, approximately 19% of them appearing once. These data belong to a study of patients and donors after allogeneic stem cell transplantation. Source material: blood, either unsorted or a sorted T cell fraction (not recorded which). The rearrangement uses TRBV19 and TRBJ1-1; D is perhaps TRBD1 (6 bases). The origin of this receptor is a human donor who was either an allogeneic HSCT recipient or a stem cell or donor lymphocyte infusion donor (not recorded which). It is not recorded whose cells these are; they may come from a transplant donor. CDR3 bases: TGTGCCAGTAGTCCGATCACAGGGAACATTGTTGAAGCTTTCTTT. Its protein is CASSPITGNIVEAFF.